This T cell receptor beta chain was captured by sequencing in a study of T cells in Graves' hyperthyroidism and ophthalmopathy. The study's findings and limits: Blood also carried most thyroid clonotypes expanded above 0.001.

This clonotype was counted ten times or more. Its antigen is not known. The CDR3 regions of TCR beta were amplified from RNA transcripts. HTBI primers were used for first-round RT-PCR of the TCR CDR3. TCRdb re-analysed the multiplex PCR reads in MiXCR, keeping a single row per CDR3 protein. This table has roughly 380,000 distinct CDR3 sequences, about 14% appearing once. The CDR3 consists of 14 residues. V lost 2 bases to trimming and J lost 2 bases, with 9 bases between them. Per the germline V gene, CDR1 is SGHDN and CDR2 is FVKESK. Blood dates from first hyperthyroidism diagnosis, before any ophthalmopathy symptoms.

Sequenced sample: blood. The sequence was obtained from a man aged 25 to 40 with Graves' hyperthyroidism that later progressed to Graves' ophthalmopathy. The chain links TRBV14 to TRBJ1-1; D is ambiguous. The CDR3, as DNA: TGTGCCAGCAGCCAATTGGGGATTAACACTGAAGCTTTCTTT. Protein product: CASSQLGINTEAFF.